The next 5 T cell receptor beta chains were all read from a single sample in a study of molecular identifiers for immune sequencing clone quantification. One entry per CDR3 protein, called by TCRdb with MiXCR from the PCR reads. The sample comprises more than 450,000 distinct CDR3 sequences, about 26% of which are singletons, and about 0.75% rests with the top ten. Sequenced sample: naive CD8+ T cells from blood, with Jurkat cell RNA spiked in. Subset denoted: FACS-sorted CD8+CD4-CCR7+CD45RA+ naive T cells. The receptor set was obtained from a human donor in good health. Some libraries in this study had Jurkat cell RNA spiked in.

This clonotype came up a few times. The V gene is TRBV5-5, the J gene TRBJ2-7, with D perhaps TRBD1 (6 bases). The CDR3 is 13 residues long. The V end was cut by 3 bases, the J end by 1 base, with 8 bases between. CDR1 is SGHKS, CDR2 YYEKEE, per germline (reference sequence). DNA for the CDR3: TGTGCCAGCAGCTGGACAGAGTCCTACGAGCAGTACTTC. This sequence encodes CASSWTESYEQYF.

The CDR3 protein is CASSIPTASQETQYF. In DNA, the CDR3 is TGTGCCAGTTCCATCCCTACAGCGAGCCAAGAGACCCAGTACTTC. The chain employs TRBV7-9 and TRBJ2-5; the D is unclear. The length of the CDR3 is 15 residues. Germline V CDR1 and CDR2: SEHNR, FQNEAQ (reference sequence). Between the trimmed V and J ends, which lost 9 bases and 1 base, there was a span of 18 bases.

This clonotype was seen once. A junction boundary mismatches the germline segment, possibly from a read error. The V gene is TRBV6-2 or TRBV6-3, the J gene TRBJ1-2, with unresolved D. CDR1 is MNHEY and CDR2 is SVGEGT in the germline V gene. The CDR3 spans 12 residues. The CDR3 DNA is TGCGCCAGCAGTCCGGACTCCTATGGCCACACCTTC. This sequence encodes CASSPDSYGHTF.

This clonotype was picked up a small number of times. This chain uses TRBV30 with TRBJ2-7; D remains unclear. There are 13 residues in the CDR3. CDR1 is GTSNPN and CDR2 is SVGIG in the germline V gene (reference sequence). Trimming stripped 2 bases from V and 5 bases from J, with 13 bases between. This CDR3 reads CAWSYLPEHEQYF. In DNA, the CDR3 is TGTGCCTGGAGTTACCTTCCCGAGCACGAGCAGTACTTC.

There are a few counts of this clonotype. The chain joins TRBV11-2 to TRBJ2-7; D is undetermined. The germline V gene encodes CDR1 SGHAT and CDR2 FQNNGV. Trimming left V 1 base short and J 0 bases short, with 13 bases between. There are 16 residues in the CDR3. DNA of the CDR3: TGTGCCAGCAGCTTAGGTGTATCGGGCCGCTCCTACGAGCAGTACTTC. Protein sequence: CASSLGVSGRSYEQYF.